This TCR beta chain was sequenced for a study of CD8 T cells in ankylosing spondylitis. Overall study results and limits: What appeared characteristic of ankylosing spondylitis blood was a TCR beta motif of eight highly homologous variants. Disease-linked clones proved CD8+ and comparatively uncommon in peripheral blood. Reportedly, matched ankylosing spondylitis synovial fluid was significantly enriched for disease-linked clones.

Germline V lookup: CDR1 SGHNT, CDR2 YYREEE (reference sequence). The CDR3 runs to 13 residues. V was pared by 7 bases and J by 6 bases, with 6 bases of the junction left unmatched. TCR beta libraries were made by quantitative 5'-RACE with molecular barcodes. TCRdb independently ran MiXCR on the 5' RACE reads; one entry per CDR3 protein. The data contain 350,000 or so distinct CDR3 sequences, 14% to 15% of them singletons. As regards this clonotype: No antigen is known for it.

The sequence was obtained from a male donor with ankylosing spondylitis or in good health (not recorded which). The chain recombines TRBV5-4 with TRBJ2-1, with TRBD2 matching 8 bases. The sequencing input was blood, either unsorted or a sorted T cell fraction (not recorded which). Here the CDR3 DNA reads TGTGCCAGCGGCCCTGCGGGGGGCAATGAGCAGTTCTTC. Translation: CASGPAGGNEQFF.